This record covers a single TCR beta chain. What it binds is not known. The junction and the germline gene differ at one end; a read error may be behind it. Antigen-specific CD4+ T cells were expanded with viral peptide pools in the ViraFEST assay before sequencing. Having been cultured for 9 to 11 days, the cells underwent CD4+ T cell isolation. Participants completed two doses of the BNT162b2 or mRNA-1273 vaccine. Peptides at roughly 10 ug/ml and IL-2 at 10 IU/ml were added to 1.5 million to 2 million PBMC per well. Using immunoSEQ multiplex PCR, the repertoire was profiled, and TCRdb retains in-frame clones only, with some absent. Of nearly 30,000 clones detected, around 75% appear once; the ten largest clones hold under 6.5%. The sample belongs to a study of vaccination effects on CD4 cells after COVID-19. Study as a whole: Samples collected post-vaccine were obtained a median of 72 days after the second dose. Study outcomes and limitations: Sampling in the study covered few convalescent patients and included no early post-infection timepoints.

CDR1 and CDR2 from the germline V gene are LNHDA and SQIVND (reference sequence). The CDR3 loop spans 15 amino acids. The chain uses TRBV19 and TRBJ1-1, with TRBD1 identical over 9 bases. This TCR was sampled from a human donor who received a COVID-19 vaccine. Some clones in this sample may be carry-over from other donors' samples. Sequenced here: CD4+ T cells from PBMCs cultured with SARS-CoV-2 spike peptides, sampled after COVID-19 vaccination. The DNA for the CDR3 is TGTGCCAGTAGTATTAATGACAGGGGGAACGCTGAAGCTTTCTTT. Translated: CASSINDRGNAEAFF.